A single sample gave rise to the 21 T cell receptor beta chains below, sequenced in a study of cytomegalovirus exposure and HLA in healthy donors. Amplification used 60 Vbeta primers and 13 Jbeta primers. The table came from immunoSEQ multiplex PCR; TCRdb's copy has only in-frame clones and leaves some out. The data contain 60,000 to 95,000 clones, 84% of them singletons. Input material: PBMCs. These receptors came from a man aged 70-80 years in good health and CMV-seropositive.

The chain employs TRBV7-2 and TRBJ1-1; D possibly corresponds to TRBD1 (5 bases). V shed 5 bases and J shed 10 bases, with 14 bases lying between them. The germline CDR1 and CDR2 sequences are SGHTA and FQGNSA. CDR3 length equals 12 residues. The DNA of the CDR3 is TGTGCCAGCAGCCCTCGTGGGGCTGGAGCTTTCTTT. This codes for CASSPRGAGAFF. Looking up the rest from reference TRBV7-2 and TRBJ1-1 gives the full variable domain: GAGVSQSPSNKVTEKGKDVELRCDPISGHTALYWYRQSLGQGLEFLIYFQGNSAPDKSGLPSDRFSAERTGGSVSTLTIQRTQQEDSAVYLCASSPRGAGAFFGQGTRLTVV.

The CDR3 region has the DNA TGTGCCAGCAGTTTGTCGGGTTGGCGGGAGGGCCAGGGCTCCTACAATGAGCAGTTCTTC. This gives the protein CASSLSGWREGQGSYNEQFF. The rearrangement links TRBV28 to TRBJ2-1; TRBD2 aligns across 9 bases. V trimming: 3 bases; J trimming: 0 bases; junction bases outside the gene matches: 15. The germline gives CDR1 MDHEN, CDR2 SYDVKM. This CDR3 spans 20 amino acids.

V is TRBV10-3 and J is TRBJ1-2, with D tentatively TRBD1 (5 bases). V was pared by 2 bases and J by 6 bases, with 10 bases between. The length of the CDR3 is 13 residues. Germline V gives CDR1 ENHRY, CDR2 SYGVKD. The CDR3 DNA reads TGTGCCATCAGTGAGAAGGGGCCAGATGGCTACACCTTC. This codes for CAISEKGPDGYTF.

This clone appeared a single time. The CDR3 bases are TGTGCCAGCAGCCGGAGCGGGGACCAAGAGACCCAGTACTTC. This encodes CASSRSGDQETQYF. The V call is TRBV7-8, the J call TRBJ2-5; 7 positions match TRBD2. The germline CDR1 and CDR2 sequences are SGHVS and FQNEAQ. V gave up 5 bases and J gave up 0 bases; unmatched junction bases: 3. The CDR3 contains 14 residues. The full variable domain, its missing parts supplied by reference TRBV7-8 and TRBJ2-5, is GAGVSQSPRYKVAKRGQDVALRCDPISGHVSLFWYQQALGQGPEFLTYFQNEAQLDKSGLPSDRFFAERPEGSVSTLKIQRTQQEDSAVYLCASSRSGDQETQYFGPGTRLLVL.

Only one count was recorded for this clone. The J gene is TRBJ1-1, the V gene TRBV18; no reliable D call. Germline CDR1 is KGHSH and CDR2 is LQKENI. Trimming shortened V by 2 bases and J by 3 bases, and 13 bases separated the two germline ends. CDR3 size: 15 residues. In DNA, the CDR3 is TGTGCCAGCTCACCATTTATGATCCGGGACACTGAAGCTTTCTTT. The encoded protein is CASSPFMIRDTEAFF.

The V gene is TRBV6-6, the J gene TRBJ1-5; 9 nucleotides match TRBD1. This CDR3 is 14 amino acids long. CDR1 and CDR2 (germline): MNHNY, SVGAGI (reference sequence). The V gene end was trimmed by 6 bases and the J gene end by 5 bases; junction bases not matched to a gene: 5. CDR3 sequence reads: CASRGQGYDQPQHF. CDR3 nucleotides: TGTGCCAGCAGGGGACAGGGCTATGATCAGCCCCAGCATTTT.

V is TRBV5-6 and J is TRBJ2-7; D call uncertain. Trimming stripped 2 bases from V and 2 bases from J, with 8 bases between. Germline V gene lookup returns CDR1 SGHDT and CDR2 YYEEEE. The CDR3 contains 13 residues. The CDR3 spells CASSFPHTYEQYF. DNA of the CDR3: TGTGCCAGCAGCTTCCCACACACCTACGAGCAGTACTTC.

CDR3 nucleotide sequence: TGTGCCAGCAGTGGAACTAGCGGGGGGACCTACGAGCAGTACTTC. This codes for CASSGTSGGTYEQYF. The chain joins TRBV6-6 to TRBJ2-7; 12 bases agree with TRBD2. Trimming at V came to 5 bases and at J to 2 bases, leaving 4 bases not matched to a gene. Germline loops: CDR1 MNHNY, CDR2 SVGAGI (reference sequence). This CDR3 has 15 residues.

The CDR3 DNA reads as TGTGCCAGCAGCTTAACAGGGGAGAACATTCAGTACTTC. Translating it yields CASSLTGENIQYF. The V gene is TRBV5-4, the J gene TRBJ2-4, with 7 bases lining up with TRBD1. Trimming took 2 bases from V and 7 from J; bases not matched to a gene: 3. The CDR3 length is 13 residues. Germline V CDR1 and CDR2: SGHNT, YYREEE (reference sequence).

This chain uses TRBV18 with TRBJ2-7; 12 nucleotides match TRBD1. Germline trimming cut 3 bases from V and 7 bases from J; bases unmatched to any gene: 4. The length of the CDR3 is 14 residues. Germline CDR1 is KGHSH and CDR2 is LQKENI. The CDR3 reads CASSPGQGAGEQYF. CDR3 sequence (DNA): TGTGCCAGCTCACCGGGACAGGGGGCGGGGGAGCAGTACTTC.

CDR3 residues: CASSIPGGNYGYTF. In nucleotides, the CDR3 is TGTGCCAGTAGTATCCCCGGGGGGAACTATGGCTACACCTTC. J is TRBJ1-2 and V is TRBV19; weak D call: TRBD1 (5 bases). Trimming pared 3 bases from V and 2 bases from J, leaving 10 bases between. The CDR3 is 14 amino acids. CDR1 LNHDA and CDR2 SQIVND come from the germline V gene (reference sequence).

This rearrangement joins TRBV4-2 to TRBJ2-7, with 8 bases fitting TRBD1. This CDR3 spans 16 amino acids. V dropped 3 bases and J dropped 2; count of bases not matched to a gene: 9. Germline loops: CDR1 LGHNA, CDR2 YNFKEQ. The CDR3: CASSHDQTGATYEQYF. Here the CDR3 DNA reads TGTGCCAGCAGCCACGATCAGACAGGGGCGACCTACGAGCAGTACTTC.

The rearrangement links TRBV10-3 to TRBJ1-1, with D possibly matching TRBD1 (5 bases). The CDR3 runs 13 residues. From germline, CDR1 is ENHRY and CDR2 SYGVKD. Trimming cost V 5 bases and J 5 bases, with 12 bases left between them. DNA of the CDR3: TGTGCCATCAGTAAGACAGAAGAGACTGAAGCTTTCTTT. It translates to CAISKTEETEAFF.

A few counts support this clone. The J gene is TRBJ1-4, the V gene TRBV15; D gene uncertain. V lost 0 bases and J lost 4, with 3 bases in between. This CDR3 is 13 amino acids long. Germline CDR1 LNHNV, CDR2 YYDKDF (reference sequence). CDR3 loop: CATSRDGNEKLFF. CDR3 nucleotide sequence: TGTGCCACCAGCAGAGACGGTAATGAAAAACTGTTTTTT.

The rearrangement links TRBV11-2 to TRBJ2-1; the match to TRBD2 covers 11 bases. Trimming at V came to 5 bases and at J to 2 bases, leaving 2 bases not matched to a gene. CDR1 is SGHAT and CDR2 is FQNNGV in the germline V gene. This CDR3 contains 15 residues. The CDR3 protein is CASSPGLAAYNEQFF. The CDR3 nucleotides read TGTGCCAGCAGCCCGGGACTAGCGGCCTACAATGAGCAGTTCTTC.

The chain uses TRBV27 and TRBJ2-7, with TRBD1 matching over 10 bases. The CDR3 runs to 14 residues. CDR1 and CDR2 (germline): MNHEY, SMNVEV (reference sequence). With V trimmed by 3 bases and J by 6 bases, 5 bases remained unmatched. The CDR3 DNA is TGTGCCAGCAGTTTCCGGGACAGGGGCGGCGAGCAGTACTTC. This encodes CASSFRDRGGEQYF.

CDR3 DNA sequence: TGTGCCAGCAGCCCCGCGGGGAGGGAGACCCAGTACTTC. It translates to CASSPAGRETQYF. The chain joins TRBV5-6 to TRBJ2-5; possible D gene TRBD2, 6 bases. V gave up 4 bases and J gave up 5 bases, with 12 bases separating them. Germline CDR1 reads SGHDT; CDR2 reads YYEEEE. The CDR3 has 13 residues.

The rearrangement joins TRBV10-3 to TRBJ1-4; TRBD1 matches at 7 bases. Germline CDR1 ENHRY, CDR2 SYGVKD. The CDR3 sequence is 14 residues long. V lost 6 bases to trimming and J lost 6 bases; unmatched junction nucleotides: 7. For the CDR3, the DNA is TGTGCCATCAGACAGGGGAATGAGGATGAAAAACTGTTTTTT. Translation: CAIRQGNEDEKLFF.

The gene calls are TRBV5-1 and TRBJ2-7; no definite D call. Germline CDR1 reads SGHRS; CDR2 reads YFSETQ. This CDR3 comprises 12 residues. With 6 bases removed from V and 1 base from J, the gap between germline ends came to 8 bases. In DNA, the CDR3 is TGCGCCAGCACCTCCTCTTCCTACGAGCAGTACTTC. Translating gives CASTSSSYEQYF.

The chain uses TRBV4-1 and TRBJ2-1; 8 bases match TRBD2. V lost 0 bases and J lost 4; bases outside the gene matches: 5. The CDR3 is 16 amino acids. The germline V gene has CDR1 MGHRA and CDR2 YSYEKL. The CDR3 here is CASSQDASGPYNEQFF. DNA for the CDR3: TGCGCCAGCAGCCAAGATGCTAGCGGGCCATACAATGAGCAGTTCTTC.

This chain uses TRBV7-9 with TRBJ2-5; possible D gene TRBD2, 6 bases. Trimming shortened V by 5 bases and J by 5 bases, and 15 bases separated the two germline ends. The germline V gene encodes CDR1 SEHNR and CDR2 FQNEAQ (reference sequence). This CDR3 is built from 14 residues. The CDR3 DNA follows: TGTGCCAGCAGCCGGGACTCCCTCTGGGAGACCCAGTACTTC. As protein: CASSRDSLWETQYF. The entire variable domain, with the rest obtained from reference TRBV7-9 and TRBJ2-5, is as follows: DTGVSQNPRHKITKRGQNVTFRCDPISEHNRLYWYRQTLGQGPEFLTYFQNEAQLEKSRLLSDRFSAERPKGSFSTLEIQRTEQGDSAMYLCASSRDSLWETQYFGPGTRLLVL.